Below, 6 T cell receptor beta chains from the same sample are listed, as sequenced in a study of blood T cell repertoires in COVID-19. TCRdb's table, derived via immunoSEQ multiplex PCR, lists solely in-frame clones and lacks some. The data show approximately 260,000 clones, with about 87% seen just once and roughly 10% held by the top ten. The sequenced material came from peripheral blood. All receptors derive from a woman aged 70-85 years with COVID-19, enrolled during active disease.

This chain joins TRBV7-9 and TRBJ2-3; D unresolved. The CDR3 is 11 amino acids. The germline V and J ends were trimmed by 4 bases and 4 bases, with 3 bases remaining between them. Germline lookup yields CDR1 SEHNR and CDR2 FQNEAQ (reference sequence). In DNA form, the CDR3 reads TGTGCCAGCAGCTCCTCAGATACGCAGTATTTT. Residues: CASSSSDTQYF.

The chain links TRBV16 to TRBJ1-6; no definite D call. The CDR3 is 16 residues long. CDR1 and CDR2 (germline): KGHSY, FQNENV. V was trimmed by 3 bases and J by 10 bases, leaving 19 bases between them. CDR3 DNA: TGTGCCAGCAGCCATGTACGGCCAGCGTTGACGTCACCCCTCCACTTT. Its translation is CASSHVRPALTSPLHF.

This chain connects TRBV15 to TRBJ2-1; D may be TRBD2 (6 bases). The CDR3 length is 16 residues. V was shortened by 0 bases and J by 7 bases, with 16 bases between the two germline ends. CDR1 and CDR2 (germline): LNHNV, YYDKDF (reference sequence). This CDR3 is CATSRDLPGGGNEQFF. The CDR3 coding sequence is TGTGCCACCAGCAGAGATTTGCCCGGGGGTGGTAATGAGCAGTTCTTC.

This rearrangement joins TRBV9 to TRBJ2-7; D is uncertain. Germline V gives CDR1 SGDLS, CDR2 YYNGEE. CDR3 length: 13 residues. The V end lost 0 bases, the J end lost 4 bases, and 8 bases lay between the germline ends. The chain's CDR3 is CASSVGLYYEQYF. Here the CDR3 DNA reads TGTGCCAGCAGCGTAGGCCTCTATTACGAGCAGTACTTC.

The V and J genes are TRBV6-5 and TRBJ1-5; 8 nucleotides align to TRBD1. The CDR3 spans 13 residues. The ends lost 9 bases at V and 7 bases at J; junction bases unmatched: 8. Germline V CDR1 and CDR2: MNHEY, SVGAGI. CDR3 residues: CASRSGGRQPQHF. Here the CDR3 DNA reads TGTGCCAGTAGATCAGGGGGCAGACAGCCCCAGCATTTT.

V gene TRBV10-3 combines with J gene TRBJ1-2, with 8 positions matching TRBD1. Germline V gene sequence: CDR1 ENHRY, CDR2 SYGVKD. The ends lost 2 bases at V and 5 bases at J; junction bases unmatched: 1. This CDR3 has 13 amino acids. CDR3 coding DNA: TGTGCCATCAGTGAGGACAGGGGATATGGCTACACCTTC. Its translation: CAISEDRGYGYTF.